This T cell receptor beta chain was documented in a study of OX40 agonist ivuxolimab in advanced cancers. Germline values: CDR1 MRHNA, CDR2 SNTAGT. The CDR3 is 16 amino acids. J gave up 3 bases and V 5 bases, and 7 bases lay outside the gene matches. TCRdb's copy holds only in-frame clones and misses some; the assay was immunoSEQ multiplex PCR. The data contain tens of thousands of clones, 87% of them singletons. The sequence was collected from an adult with an advanced solid tumor such as melanoma, head and neck, liver or kidney cancer. Sequencing used CD4+ or CD8+ T cells sorted from blood, obtained in a trial of the OX40 agonist ivuxolimab. V gene TRBV6-4 combines with J gene TRBJ2-2; 9 bases agree with TRBD1. CDR3 in DNA: TGTGCCAGCAGTCCAACAGGGGGCCTCTACACCGGGGAGCTGTTTTTT. This gives the protein CASSPTGGLYTGELFF.